These 8 T cell receptor beta chains share one sample of origin, sequenced in a study of blood T cell repertoires in COVID-19. Clones were read by immunoSEQ multiplex PCR, and TCRdb kept only the in-frame ones, dropping some. There are roughly 300,000 clones in the sample; around 87% occur only once, and 6.5% to 9.5% lies in the top ten. The material sequenced was peripheral blood. The receptor source for this set is a woman aged 50 to 60 who had recovered from COVID-19.

The V gene is TRBV30, the J gene TRBJ2-4; a weak D match, TRBD1 (5 bases). V was pared by 0 bases and J by 0 bases, with 21 bases between. The CDR3 is 19 residues long. The germline CDR1 and CDR2 sequences are GTSNPN and SVGIG (reference sequence). The chain's CDR3 is CAWSVRPGIQALAKNIQYF. The CDR3 DNA sequence: TGTGCCTGGAGTGTACGCCCAGGGATTCAAGCTCTAGCCAAAAACATTCAGTACTTC.

The J gene is TRBJ1-5, the V gene TRBV28; the D is unclear. CDR1 is MDHEN and CDR2 is SYDVKM in the germline V gene. With 7 bases removed from V and 7 bases from J, the gap between germline ends came to 11 bases. This CDR3 comprises 12 residues. CDR3 protein: CASNLYRQPQHF. For the CDR3, the DNA is TGTGCCAGCAACCTCTACCGGCAGCCCCAGCATTTT. The full variable domain, rest sourced from reference TRBV28 and TRBJ1-5, is DVKVTQSSRYLVKRTGEKVFLECVQDMDHENMFWYRQDPGLGLRLIYFSYDVKMKEKGDIPEGYSVSREKKERFSLILESASTNQTSMYLCASNLYRQPQHFGDGTRLSIL.

The gene calls are TRBV15 and TRBJ2-5; TRBD2 matches 8 bases. The CDR3 is 17 residues long. Germline values: CDR1 LNHNV, CDR2 YYDKDF (reference sequence). V was clipped by 1 base and J by 4 bases; unmatched bases: 11. The DNA for the CDR3 is TGTGCCACCAGCAGAGGGTTTCGGGAGGGACCAGGAGAGACCCAGTACTTC. Protein: CATSRGFREGPGETQYF.

V usage is TRBV3-1 (or the pseudogene TRBV3-2) and J usage is TRBJ1-3; D is undetermined. The CDR3 consists of 14 residues. The V end was cut by 3 bases, the J end by 4 bases, with 10 bases between. The germline gives CDR1 LGHDT, CDR2 YNNKEL (reference sequence). The CDR3 region is CASSQGSLGNTIYF. The CDR3 coding sequence is TGTGCCAGCAGCCAGGGGAGCCTCGGAAACACCATATATTTT.

This rearrangement joins TRBV7-2 to TRBJ2-7; 9 positions match TRBD2. Per germline, CDR1 SGHTA and CDR2 FQGNSA. The CDR3 is 16 residues long. The J segment lost 0 bases and the V segment lost 1 base, leaving 4 bases of the junction unmatched. CDR3 region: CASSLGSSGNSYEQYF. CDR3 in DNA: TGTGCCAGCAGCTTAGGCTCTAGCGGGAACTCCTACGAGCAGTACTTC.

The chain uses TRBV7-2 and TRBJ1-6; TRBD1 is a possible D gene (6 bases). The V and J ends lost 5 bases and 10 bases respectively, with 18 bases between them. The CDR3 is made up of 15 amino acids. CDR1 and CDR2 (germline): SGHTA, FQGNSA. The DNA for the CDR3 is TGTGCCAGCAGCACCACCAGGGGAGTCGGGTCACCCCTCCACTTT. Its translation is CASSTTRGVGSPLHF.

The chain has TRBV7-3 and TRBJ1-3; D possibly corresponds to TRBD1 (5 bases). The germline V gene has CDR1 SGHTA and CDR2 FQGTGA. This CDR3 is 15 amino acids long. Trimming cost V 2 bases and J 4 bases, with 12 bases left between them. CDR3 coding DNA: TGTGCCAGCAGCTTAGGGGCAGGGCAAGGAAACACCATATATTTT. Translating it yields CASSLGAGQGNTIYF.

This clone was counted only a few times. The rearrangement uses TRBV6-6 and TRBJ1-3, with 9 bases that match TRBD1. The V and J ends lost 8 bases and 2 bases, in that order; junction bases with no gene match: 7. CDR3 length equals 15 residues. Germline values: CDR1 MNHNY, CDR2 SVGAGI (reference sequence). The CDR3 DNA sequence: TGTGCCAGCTTTGACAGGGGGGTCACTGGAAACACCATATATTTT. As protein: CASFDRGVTGNTIYF.